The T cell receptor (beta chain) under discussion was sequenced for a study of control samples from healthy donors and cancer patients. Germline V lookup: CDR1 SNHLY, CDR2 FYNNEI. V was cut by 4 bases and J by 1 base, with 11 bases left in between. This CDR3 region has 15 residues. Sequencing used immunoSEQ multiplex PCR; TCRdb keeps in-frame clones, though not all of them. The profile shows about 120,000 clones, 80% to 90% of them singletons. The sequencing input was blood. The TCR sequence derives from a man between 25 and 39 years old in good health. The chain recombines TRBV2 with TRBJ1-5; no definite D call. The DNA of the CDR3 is TGTGCCAGCAGTGGGTCATTCGGGAGCAATCAGCCCCAGCATTTT. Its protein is CASSGSFGSNQPQHF.